These T cell receptor beta chains were read from a single sample in a study of control samples from healthy donors and cancer patients. Assay: immunoSEQ multiplex PCR; the TCRdb copy retains only in-frame clones and omits some. This sample has 120,000 or so clones, with around 93% found just once. Sequenced material: blood. These receptors were taken from a man aged 18 to 30 in good health. CDR3s leave out the opening cysteine and the closing phenylalanine or tryptophan. D genes are given only for firm matches.

CDR3aa | d_gene | v_gene
ASSLPGATNEKLF | - | TRBV18
SVQAGLGEPQH | - | TRBV29-1
ASSRSGTALRWSYEQY | TRBD1 | TRBV13
AWSPGTGANVLT | - | TRBV30
ASSFGTPNYGYT | - | TRBV5-4
ASSLERGSAEQY | TRBD2 | TRBV11-1
AWSVRTGGWYGYT | TRBD1 | TRBV30
ASSPPTGGGGSSEQY | TRBD1 | TRBV5-1
ASSLAGVPNYGYT | - | TRBV5-1
ATSRVTGIHGYT | TRBD1 | TRBV15
ASSVQIGAGSPLH | - | TRBV9
ASSPGTGVNQPQH | TRBD1 | TRBV19
ASSARAGNGEKLF | - | TRBV5-4
SAFRSERGYT | - | TRBV29-1
ASNGGFNYGYT | - | TRBV19
ASSLGEYSNQPQH | - | TRBV19
ASSFRTQPTDTQY | - | TRBV5-1
ASSSWSTNEKLF | - | TRBV2
SASEEQETQY | - | TRBV20-1
ASSLDETQY | - | TRBV5-4
ASSLFRGSSSYEQY | - | TRBV11-2
ASSVGELAASTDTQY | TRBD2 | TRBV9
AISESMGQDYEQY | TRBD1 | TRBV10-3
ASSQTGTSRTEAF | - | TRBV4-1
ASSYRWALRSGANVLT | - | TRBV6-2/TRBV6-3
ASSFPRWTGLSNTGELF | - | TRBV11-2
ASSLLGTDTDTQY | TRBD1 | TRBV5-1
ASSLWGKGAKQPQH | TRBD1 | TRBV7-9
AISELRGVNTEAF | - | TRBV10-3
ASSAGTSGGADNGQF | TRBD2 | TRBV6-4
ASSFGTGNGYT | TRBD1 | TRBV10-2
ASSGSAFMNTEAF | - | TRBV10-2
ASSRTGGADTEAF | TRBD1 | TRBV7-9
ASSLGGLAGSTDTQY | TRBD2 | TRBV7-9
ATSRDSAGNTIY | - | TRBV15
ASSGRNTEAF | - | TRBV2
ASSLLKRGNGYT | - | TRBV11-2
ASSETANTDTQY | - | TRBV5-1
ASGSARSAGLTGELF | - | TRBV12-5
ASSLGLLAEAF | - | TRBV27
ASSPGTANQPQH | - | TRBV6-5
ASSEPRTGGRYGYT | TRBD1 | TRBV6-1